This record concerns one T cell receptor beta chain sequence. The data belong to a study of blood T cell repertoires in COVID-19. Study-level information: T cells, B-cell-depleted T cells, or PBMCs provided the cDNA or gDNA that served as material.

Original methodology: Estimation of nucleated cell counts relied on the amplification of reference gene primers. Assay used: immunoSEQ multiplex PCR; TCRdb lists only in-frame clones, some missing. V, J and clone size are taken as reported in that table, and D and trimming were inferred from the DNA itself. The data show about 190,000 clones, with almost 80% seen just once and around 15% held by the top ten. With V trimmed by 5 bases and J by 5 bases, 6 bases remained unmatched. Germline CDR1 is LNHDA and CDR2 is SQIVND (reference sequence). The CDR3 totals 16 residues. The receptor was isolated from a man aged 55 to 69 with active or convalescent COVID-19. V and J are TRBV19 and TRBJ2-3; 14 nucleotides line up with TRBD2. The sequenced material came from peripheral blood. The CDR3 region has the DNA TGTGCCAGTAGTTCCACCGGGACTAGCGGGGGAGATACGCAGTATTTT. Translation: CASSSTGTSGGDTQYF.